Sequencing of this T cell receptor beta chain was carried out in a study of Graves' ophthalmopathy and Graves' hyperthyroidism. Study-wide findings and caveats: The blood repertoire also included most expanded thyroid clonotypes above 0.001 frequency. The model achieved about 64% sensitivity and around 78% specificity for ophthalmopathy progression.

Physicians reached a diagnosis by relying on clinical symptoms, serum thyroxine, TRAb, thyroid ultrasound and orbital computed tomography. Germline V gives CDR1 MNHNY, CDR2 SVGAGI (reference sequence). Trimming at V came to 6 bases and at J to 5 bases, leaving 6 bases not matched to a gene. The CDR3 sequence is 13 residues long. Comments on this clonotype: Its antigen is as yet unknown.

TCR beta CDR3 amplification used RNA transcripts. RT-PCR in the first round used HTBI primers; a second-round multiplex PCR followed. TCRdb called the multiplex PCR reads again in MiXCR, with one record for every CDR3 protein. The sample lists hundreds of thousands of distinct CDR3 sequences; 45% to 55% were seen once. This chain uses TRBV6-6 with TRBJ2-5; 7 nucleotides line up with TRBD2. The receptor comes from an adult man with Graves' ophthalmopathy. The sequencing input was peripheral blood. Written as DNA, the CDR3 is TGTGCCAGCAGAACCTCGCGGGGGGAGACCCAGTACTTC. It encodes CASRTSRGETQYF.